This T cell receptor (beta chain) is drawn from a study of cytomegalovirus exposure and HLA in healthy donors. Findings and caveats of the study: Later work showed greater clonal expansion in HLA-associated TCR beta chains than in equally common others. The authors considered a cluster of highly shared sequence variants likely to be a sequencing artifact. The study dropped some indistinguishable V segments, TRBV6-2 and TRBV6-3 among them.

60 Vbeta and 13 Jbeta primers were used in PCR. TCRdb's copy holds only in-frame clones and misses some; the assay was immunoSEQ multiplex PCR. Here the sample spans roughly 97,000 clones, roughly 72% being singletons. A note on this clone: What it binds is not known.

With V trimmed by 5 bases and J by 0 bases, 5 bases remained unmatched. The CDR3 has 16 residues. Germline CDR1 and CDR2: MDHEN and SYDVKM. V and J are TRBV28 and TRBJ2-1, with 9 bases aligning to TRBD2. The sequencing sample was made of PBMCs. This clonotype originated in a woman aged 18-29 years in good health and CMV-seropositive. CDR3 sequence reads: CASSIHSGSSYNEQFF. Written as DNA, the CDR3 is TGTGCCAGCAGTATACATAGCGGGAGCTCCTACAATGAGCAGTTCTTC.